One sample yielded the 31 T cell receptor beta chains listed below, sequenced in a study of T cells in women clearing cervical HPV infection. Produced via immunoSEQ multiplex PCR; TCRdb's table is partial and in-frame only. Its clone listing holds 49,000 or so clones. Sequencing input: blood buffy coat. The receptors derive from a woman aged 18 to 75 with a cervical HPV16 infection that either progressed to CIN3+ or cleared (not recorded which).

As for this clone: The read is 3 residues too short to cover the CDR3 end, so that end is filled in from the germline J gene. The chain has TRBV11-2 and TRBJ2-1; D remains unclear. This CDR3 spans 14 amino acids. V was cut by 8 bases and J by 4 bases, with 15 bases left in between. The germline V gene has CDR1 SGHAT and CDR2 FQNNGV. The covered CDR3 bases are TGTGCCAGCCGTAAGGGCTTGGAATACAATGAG. The encoded protein is CASRKGLEYNE. The full CDR3 reads CASRKGLEYNEQFF. Full variable domain (remainder filled in from reference TRBV11-2 and TRBJ2-1): EAGVAQSPRYKIIEKRQSVAFWCNPISGHATLYWYQQILGQGPKLLIQFQNNGVVDDSQLPKDRFSAERLKGVDSTLKIQPAKLEDSAVYLCASRKGLEYNEQFFGPGTRLTVL.

As regards this clone: Sequencing ends 3 residues short of the CDR3 end; the germline J gene provides the rest. The chain combines TRBV7-2 with TRBJ2-7; 12 bases are a match to TRBD2. This CDR3 has 14 amino acids. After removal of 4 bases from V and 4 bases from J, the junction contained 2 bases not matched to a gene. The V gene's germline CDR1 is SGHTA and CDR2 FQGNSA. The sequenced part of the CDR3 DNA is TGTGCCAGCAGCTCCGGGACTAGCGGGTACGAG. This codes for CASSSGTSGYE. The full-length CDR3 reads as CASSSGTSGYEQYF.

Note on this clone: With the read ending 3 residues before the CDR3 end, the germline J gene is used to fill in that end. The V and J genes are TRBV10-3 and TRBJ1-5, with TRBD1 as a possible D gene (5 bases). Trimming left V 4 bases short and J 5 bases short, with 15 bases between. Germline loops: CDR1 ENHRY, CDR2 SYGVKD. This CDR3 contains 15 residues. Incomplete CDR3 DNA: TGTGCCATCAGTGCTTCTGAGGGGACTTATCAGCCC. Residues: CAISASEGTYQP. In full, the CDR3 is CAISASEGTYQPQHF.

Remarks on this clone: The DNA ends 3 residues before the CDR3 does, and the rest of the CDR3 is filled in from the germline J gene. The rearrangement links TRBV7-9 to TRBJ2-3; D is undetermined. Trimming pared 5 bases from V and 4 bases from J, leaving 7 bases between. CDR1 and CDR2 (germline): SEHNR, FQNEAQ (reference sequence). This CDR3 has 12 amino acids. The CDR3 reads CASSPRADTQYF. The part of the CDR3 DNA that was read is TGTGCCAGCAGCCCCCGGGCAGATACG. Filled out from reference TRBV7-9 and TRBJ2-3, the complete variable domain reads DTGVSQNPRHKITKRGQNVTFRCDPISEHNRLYWYRQTLGQGPEFLTYFQNEAQLEKSRLLSDRFSAERPKGSFSTLEIQRTEQGDSAMYLCASSPRADTQYFGPGTRLTVL.

The CDR3 loop is CASSEELRGYEQYF. The DNA read from the CDR3 is TGTGCCAGCAGTGAAGAACTTAGGGGATACGAG. V and J are TRBV6-1 and TRBJ2-7; D perhaps matches TRBD1 (5 bases). The missing CDR3 end, 3 residues past where the read stops, is filled in from the germline J gene. Looked up from germline, CDR1 is MNHNS and CDR2 is SASEGT. The CDR3 is made up of 14 amino acids. V lost 1 base to trimming and J lost 4 bases, with 11 bases between them.

About this clone itself: Read coverage stops 3 residues before the CDR3 terminus; the germline J gene supplies the remainder. The chain is built from TRBV6-1 and TRBJ2-1, with TRBD1 matching over 10 bases. The CDR3 contains 15 residues. The germline gives CDR1 MNHNS, CDR2 SASEGT. V lost 4 bases to trimming and J lost 8 bases; unmatched junction nucleotides: 8. The CDR3 loop reads CASSGGDRGSYEQFF. The CDR3 bases that were read are TGTGCCAGCAGTGGGGGGGACAGGGGATCCTATGAG.

Concerning this clone: Read data end 3 residues before the CDR3 end; the end is taken from the germline J gene. This sequence joins TRBV4-1 and TRBJ1-4, with 8 bases lining up with TRBD1. J was trimmed by 7 bases and V by 2 bases; bases with no gene match: 6. The CDR3 contains 15 residues. Germline V gene data show CDR1 as MGHRA and CDR2 as YSYEKL. CDR3 in amino acids: CASSQSGQVREKLFF. CDR3 DNA (partial): TGCGCCAGCAGCCAATCGGGACAGGTTCGTGAAAAA.

Of note for this clone: Read coverage stops 3 residues before the CDR3 terminus; the germline J gene supplies the remainder. This chain joins TRBV6-2 or TRBV6-3 and TRBJ2-7; tentative D call: TRBD1 (5 bases). Germline loops: CDR1 MNHEY, CDR2 SVGEGT. V dropped 3 bases and J dropped 6 bases, with 9 bases sitting between them. The length of the CDR3 is 12 residues. The CDR3 loop reads CASSYWGGEQYF. The CDR3 DNA, read in part, is TGTGCCAGCAGTTATTGGGGCGGCGAG.

In regard to this clone: The observed sequence ends 3 residues before the CDR3 terminus, with the missing tail filled in from the germline J gene. The chain couples TRBV19 to TRBJ2-3, with D possibly called TRBD1 or TRBD2 (5 bases each). Looked up from germline, CDR1 is LNHDA and CDR2 is SQIVND (reference sequence). The CDR3 is made up of 13 amino acids. This CDR3 reads CASRRGVEETQYF. Incomplete CDR3 DNA: TGTGCCAGCAGACGAGGGGTGGAAGAGACG.

A note on this clone: The sequence runs out 3 residues before the end of the CDR3; the remainder is reconstructed from the germline J gene. The rearrangement joins TRBV2 to TRBJ2-3; D gene unclear. CDR3 length: 13 residues. Trimming cost V 7 bases and J 0 bases, with 8 bases left between them. CDR1 SNHLY and CDR2 FYNNEI come from the germline V gene. The CDR3 DNA, read in part, is TGTGCCAGCAACGGCGGTAGCACAGATACG. Translation gives CASNGGSTDT. The entire CDR3 protein reads CASNGGSTDTQYF.

Turning to this clone: The read gets to within 3 residues of the CDR3 end, and the germline J gene fills in the rest. The chain is built from TRBV19 and TRBJ2-2; 7 nucleotides align to TRBD1. This CDR3 is 16 amino acids long. After removal of 4 bases from V and 1 base from J, the junction contained 6 bases not matched to a gene. The germline CDR1 and CDR2 sequences are LNHDA and SQIVND (reference sequence). The sequenced CDR3 bases are TGTGCCAGTAGTACGTCCGGGACAGTGAACACCGGGGAG. This codes for CASSTSGTVNTGE. The entire CDR3 reads CASSTSGTVNTGELFF.

Worth noting for this clone: Sequencing ends 3 residues short of the CDR3 end; the germline J gene provides the rest. V and J are TRBV6-2 or TRBV6-3 and TRBJ2-6; D perhaps matches TRBD2 (6 bases). V was trimmed by 8 bases and J by 1 base, leaving 6 bases between them. The germline gives CDR1 MNHEY, CDR2 SVGEGT. CDR3 size: 13 residues. The CDR3 bases that were read are TGTGCCAGCCGGGGGTCTGGGGCCAACGTC. Amino acid sequence: CASRGSGANV. The CDR3 reads in full as CASRGSGANVLTF.

Concerning this clone: At one of its ends the junction is not consistent with the germline gene, which may arise from a read error. With the read ending 3 residues before the CDR3 end, the germline J gene is used to fill in that end. In the same sample, other DNA sequences code for this CDR3. V gene TRBV19 combines with J gene TRBJ1-3; possible D gene TRBD1, 6 bases. CDR1 is LNHDA, CDR2 SQIVND, per germline (reference sequence). The CDR3 contains 14 residues. CDR3 loop: CASSTGHSGNTIYF. The covered CDR3 bases are TGTGCCAGCAGTACAGGGCACTCTGGAAACACA.

To note about this clone: With the read ending 3 residues before the CDR3 end, the germline J gene is used to fill in that end. The chain joins TRBV6-2 or TRBV6-3 to TRBJ2-7, with TRBD1 matching over 8 bases. V lost 5 bases to trimming and J lost 6 bases; unmatched junction nucleotides: 12. CDR3 length: 15 residues. Germline lookup yields CDR1 MNHEY and CDR2 SVGEGT. The sequenced part of the CDR3 DNA is TGTGCCAGCAGTCCCTTCAGGGGGCCAGGGGCCGAG. This gives the protein CASSPFRGPGAE. The entire CDR3 sequence reads CASSPFRGPGAEQYF.

The sequenced CDR3 bases are TGTGCCAGCAGCTCCGGACTAGCGGGCGCAGAAGAGACC. Its translation is CASSSGLAGAEET. The full CDR3 reads CASSSGLAGAEETQYF. This chain links TRBV7-8 with TRBJ2-5, with 11 bases lining up with TRBD2. The missing CDR3 end, 3 residues past where the read stops, is filled in from the germline J gene. The germline V gene has CDR1 SGHVS and CDR2 FQNEAQ. J was trimmed by 3 bases and V by 4 bases; bases with no gene match: 7. The CDR3 has 16 amino acids.

In regard to this clone: The CDR3 is cut off 3 residues early in the read; its end comes from the germline J gene. The V call is TRBV7-9, the J call TRBJ1-4; weak D call: TRBD1 (5 bases). CDR3 length: 14 residues. From germline, CDR1 is SEHNR and CDR2 FQNEAQ (reference sequence). V lost 8 bases, J lost 4 bases, and 14 bases lay in between. The sequenced part of the CDR3 DNA is TGTGCCAGCCAGAGGGGTGGGTTTAATGAAAAA. Protein product: CASQRGGFNEK. The entire CDR3 protein reads CASQRGGFNEKLFF.

Of note for this clone: The read terminates 3 residues ahead of where the CDR3 ends, so the germline J gene completes it. The chain carries TRBV12-3 or TRBV12-4 and TRBJ2-2; TRBD1 matches at 7 bases. V lost 8 bases to trimming and J lost 3 bases; unmatched junction nucleotides: 6. CDR3 length: 14 amino acids. The chain's CDR3 is CASRRDSYTGELFF. The part of the CDR3 DNA that was read is TGTGCCAGCCGAAGGGACAGCTACACCGGGGAG.

Turning to this clone: The read gets to within 3 residues of the CDR3 end, and the germline J gene fills in the rest. This rearrangement joins TRBV7-9 to TRBJ1-3; D call uncertain. V lost 1 base, J lost 0 bases, and 7 bases lay in between. Per germline, CDR1 SEHNR and CDR2 FQNEAQ (reference sequence). CDR3 length: 15 residues. The CDR3 bases that were read are TGTGCCAGCAGCTTAGACCACAGCTCTGGAAACACC. It codes for CASSLDHSSGNT. The whole CDR3 reads CASSLDHSSGNTIYF.

About this clone: The read ends 3 residues before the CDR3 terminus; that terminus is restored from the germline J gene. The chain recombines TRBV6-2 or TRBV6-3 with TRBJ2-7; a possible D gene is TRBD1 (7 bases). CDR3 length: 13 amino acids. Germline loops: CDR1 MNHEY, CDR2 SVGEGT. Between the trimmed V and J ends, which lost 3 bases and 6 bases, there was a span of 12 bases. CDR3 loop: CASSYRQGGEQYF. CDR3 DNA (partial): TGTGCCAGCAGTTATCGTCAGGGGGGCGAG.

Notes on this clone: The read gets to within 3 residues of the CDR3 end, and the germline J gene fills in the rest. The rearrangement links TRBV10-1 to TRBJ2-3, with TRBD2 matching over 12 bases. Unmatched junction bases numbered 5, after V lost 10 bases and J lost 0 bases. The CDR3 consists of 15 residues. In germline, CDR1 is WNHNN, CDR2 SYGVQD (reference sequence). CDR3 DNA, as far as it was read: TGCGCCACGACTAGCGGGAGATCTAGCACAGATACG. Translation: CATTSGRSSTDT. In full, the CDR3 is CATTSGRSSTDTQYF.

Notes on this clone: The observed sequence ends 3 residues before the CDR3 terminus, with the missing tail filled in from the germline J gene. The chain has TRBV20-1 and TRBJ1-5; TRBD1 agrees at 8 bases. CDR3 size: 13 residues. V lost 5 bases to trimming and J lost 2 bases; unmatched junction nucleotides: 2. Germline CDR1 reads DFQATT; CDR2 reads SNEGSKA (reference sequence). CDR3 bases read: TGCAGTGCTGCGGACAGGGGCAATCAGCCC. This codes for CSAADRGNQP. The full CDR3 reads CSAADRGNQPQHF.

Notes on this clone: The missing CDR3 end, 3 residues past where the read stops, is filled in from the germline J gene. The rearrangement links TRBV19 to TRBJ2-4; TRBD1 aligns across 7 bases. Germline loops: CDR1 LNHDA, CDR2 SQIVND (reference sequence). This CDR3 is 14 amino acids long. The chain's CDR3 is CASSVGQDNQPQYF. The sequenced part of the CDR3 DNA is TGTGCCAGTAGTGTCGGACAGGATAATCAGCCT.

Of note for this clone: The read falls 3 residues short of the CDR3 end, and the missing part is taken from the germline J gene. The chain employs TRBV10-3 and TRBJ1-6; possibly TRBD1 for D (6 bases). Trimming cost V 3 bases and J 10 bases, with 13 bases left between them. Germline CDR1 ENHRY, CDR2 SYGVKD. The CDR3 is made up of 14 amino acids. Partial CDR3 DNA: TGTGCCATCAGTGAAGTCAGGGGAGGATCACCC. This encodes CAISEVRGGSP. The whole CDR3 sequence reads CAISEVRGGSPLHF.

Worth noting for this clone: The read terminates 3 residues ahead of where the CDR3 ends, so the germline J gene completes it. V usage is TRBV30 and J usage is TRBJ2-7; 8 bases agree with TRBD2. Germline CDR1 and CDR2: GTSNPN and SVGIG (reference sequence). CDR3 length: 14 residues. The V gene end was trimmed by 2 bases and the J gene end by 2 bases; junction bases not matched to a gene: 5. CDR3 region: CAWSTGLATYEQYF. CDR3 DNA, as far as it was read: TGTGCCTGGAGTACCGGACTAGCCACCTACGAG.

A remark on this clone: The read gets to within 3 residues of the CDR3 end, and the germline J gene fills in the rest. The rearrangement joins TRBV20-1 to TRBJ2-3; unclear D gene. Germline V CDR1 and CDR2: DFQATT, SNEGSKA (reference sequence). The length of the CDR3 is 10 residues. CDR3: CSASLETQYF. Incomplete CDR3 DNA: TGCAGTGCTAGCCTAGAGACG.

As concerns this clone: The read terminates 3 residues ahead of where the CDR3 ends, so the germline J gene completes it. The chain employs TRBV18 and TRBJ2-1, with TRBD2 matching over 11 bases. CDR1 is KGHSH, CDR2 LQKENI, per germline. The CDR3 consists of 15 residues. V was pared by 3 bases and J by 2 bases, with 0 bases of the junction left unmatched. The CDR3 here is CASSPGLAAYNEQFF. Partial CDR3 DNA: TGTGCCAGCTCACCGGGACTAGCGGCCTACAATGAG.

Turning to this clone: Sequencing ends 3 residues short of the CDR3 end; the germline J gene provides the rest. The gene calls are TRBV2 and TRBJ2-2, with 8 bases identical to TRBD1. Per germline, CDR1 SNHLY and CDR2 FYNNEI. The length of the CDR3 is 14 residues. This chain's CDR3 is CASGYRGKDEKLFF. The sequenced CDR3 bases are TGTGCCAGCGGATACAGGGGGAAAGACGAAAAG.

This CDR3 reads CASSLEGYEQFF. CDR3 bases read: TGTGCCAGCAGCTTAGAGGGTTATGAG. This chain uses TRBV7-8 with TRBJ2-1; D gene ambiguous. The read halts 3 residues ahead of the CDR3 end, with the missing end drawn from the germline J gene. V shed 1 base and J shed 8 bases, with 6 bases lying between them. CDR1 and CDR2 from the germline V gene are SGHVS and FQNEAQ. The CDR3 covers 12 residues. Looking up the rest from reference TRBV7-8 and TRBJ2-1 gives the full variable domain: GAGVSQSPRYKVAKRGQDVALRCDPISGHVSLFWYQQALGQGPEFLTYFQNEAQLDKSGLPSDRFFAERPEGSVSTLKIQRTQQEDSAVYLCASSLEGYEQFFGPGTRLTVL.

Notes on this clone: The read terminates 3 residues before the CDR3 end, so the remaining end is supplied by the germline J gene. The chain is built from TRBV6-2 or TRBV6-3 and TRBJ2-7; D may be TRBD1 (6 bases). With 10 bases removed from V and 2 bases from J, the gap between germline ends came to 12 bases. There are 12 residues in the CDR3. Germline V lookup: CDR1 MNHEY, CDR2 SVGEGT. The CDR3 bases that were read are TGTGCCACCGAGGACAGAACCTACGAG. It yields the protein CATEDRTYE. The full CDR3 reads CATEDRTYEQYF.

On this clone itself: The read falls 3 residues short of the CDR3 end, and the missing part is taken from the germline J gene. V gene TRBV7-2 combines with J gene TRBJ2-3; D is uncertain. CDR3 length equals 12 residues. Germline V gene lookup returns CDR1 SGHTA and CDR2 FQGNSA. The CDR3 sequence: CASSPYSETQYF. CDR3 DNA (partial): TGTGCCAGCAGCCCCTATTCCGAGACG.

Points on this clone: The read is 3 residues too short to cover the CDR3 end, so that end is filled in from the germline J gene. This chain connects TRBV10-3 to TRBJ2-1; 15 bases are shared with TRBD2. V gave up 5 bases and J gave up 8 bases; unmatched junction bases: 4. Germline CDR1 is ENHRY and CDR2 is SYGVKD. This CDR3 spans 15 amino acids. Here the CDR3 reads CAISRTSGRADEQFF. The DNA read from the CDR3 is TGTGCCATCAGTCGGACTAGCGGGAGGGCCGATGAG.